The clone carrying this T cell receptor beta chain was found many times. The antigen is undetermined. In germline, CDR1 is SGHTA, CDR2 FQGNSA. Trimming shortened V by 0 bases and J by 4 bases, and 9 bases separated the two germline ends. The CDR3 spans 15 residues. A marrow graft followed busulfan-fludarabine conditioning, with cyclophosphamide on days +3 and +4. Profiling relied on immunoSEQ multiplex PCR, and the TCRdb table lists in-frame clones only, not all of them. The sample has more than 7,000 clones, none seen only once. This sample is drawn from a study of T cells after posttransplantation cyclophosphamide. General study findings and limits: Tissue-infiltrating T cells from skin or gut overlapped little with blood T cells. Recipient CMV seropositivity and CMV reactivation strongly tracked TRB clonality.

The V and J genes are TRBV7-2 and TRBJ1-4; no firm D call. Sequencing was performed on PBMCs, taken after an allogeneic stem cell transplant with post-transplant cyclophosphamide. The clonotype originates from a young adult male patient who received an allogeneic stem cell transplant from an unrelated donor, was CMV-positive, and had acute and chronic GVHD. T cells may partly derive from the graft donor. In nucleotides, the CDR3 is TGTGCCAGCAGCTTAGCGGGCCTGGATAATGAAAAACTGTTTTTT. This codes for CASSLAGLDNEKLFF.